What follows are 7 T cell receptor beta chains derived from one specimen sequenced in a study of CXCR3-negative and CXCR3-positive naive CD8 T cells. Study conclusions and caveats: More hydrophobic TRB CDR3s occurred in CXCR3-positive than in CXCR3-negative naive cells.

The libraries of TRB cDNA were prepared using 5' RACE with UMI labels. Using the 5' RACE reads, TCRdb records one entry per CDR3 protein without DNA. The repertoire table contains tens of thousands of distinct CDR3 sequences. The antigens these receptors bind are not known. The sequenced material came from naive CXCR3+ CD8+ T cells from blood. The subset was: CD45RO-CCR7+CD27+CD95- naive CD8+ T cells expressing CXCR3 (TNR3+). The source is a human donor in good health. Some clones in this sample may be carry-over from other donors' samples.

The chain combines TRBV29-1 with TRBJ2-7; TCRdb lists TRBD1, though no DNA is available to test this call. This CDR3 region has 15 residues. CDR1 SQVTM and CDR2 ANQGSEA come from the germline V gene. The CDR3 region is CSVEEAGWGSYEQYF.

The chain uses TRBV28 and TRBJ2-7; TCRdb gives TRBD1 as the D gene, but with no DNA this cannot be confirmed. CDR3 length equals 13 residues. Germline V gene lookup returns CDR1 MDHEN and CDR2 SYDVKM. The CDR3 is CVLPGQGVYEQYF.

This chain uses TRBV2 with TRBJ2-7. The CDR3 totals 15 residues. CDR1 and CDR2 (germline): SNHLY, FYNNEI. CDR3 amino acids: CASTAYSRTNNEQFF.

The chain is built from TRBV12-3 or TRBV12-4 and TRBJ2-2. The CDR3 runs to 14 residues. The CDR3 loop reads CASRFRPNTGELFF.

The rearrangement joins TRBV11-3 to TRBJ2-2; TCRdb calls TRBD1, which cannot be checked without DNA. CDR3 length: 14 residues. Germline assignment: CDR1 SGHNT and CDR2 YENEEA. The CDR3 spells CASSFTRVPGELFF.

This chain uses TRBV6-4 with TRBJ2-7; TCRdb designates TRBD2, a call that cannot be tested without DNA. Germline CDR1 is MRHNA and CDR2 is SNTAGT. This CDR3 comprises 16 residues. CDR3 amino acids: CASLDSGGGSSYEQYF.

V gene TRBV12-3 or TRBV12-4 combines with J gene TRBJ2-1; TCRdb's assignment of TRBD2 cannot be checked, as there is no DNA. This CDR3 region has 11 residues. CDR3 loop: CASSPANEQFF.